The T cell receptor (beta chain) under discussion was sequenced for a study of beta chain features in type 1 diabetes. Worth noting for this clone: No antigen is known for it.

Whole-study results and caveats: Type 1 diabetes patients showed a moderate but significant shortening of TCRB CDR3s in all four CD4+ subsets. More deletions and fewer insertions at VDJ junctions were found in patients with type 1 diabetes.

This CDR3 spans 15 amino acids. CDR1 and CDR2 from the germline V gene are SGHNT and YYREEE (reference sequence). The trim removed 3 bases at V and 5 bases at J, leaving 5 bases unmatched. The entirety of the isolated RNA underwent reverse transcription, so expressed TCRB transcripts were sequenced. Only in-frame clones appear in the TCRdb table, and some are missing; sequencing was by immunoSEQ multiplex PCR. The table shows around 260,000 clones, with roughly a quarter occurring only once. J is TRBJ2-3 and V is TRBV5-4; 11 bases map to TRBD2. Sequencing input: naive CD4+ T cells from blood. This receptor was taken from a woman in her twenties or thirties with type 1 diabetes. CDR3 sequence (DNA): TGTGCCAGCAGCTCGCAACTAGCGGGAGAAGATACGCAGTATTTT. It specifies CASSSQLAGEDTQYF.